The next 32 T cell receptor beta chains were all read from a single sample in a study of Graves' ophthalmopathy and Graves' hyperthyroidism. The study amplified TCR beta CDR3 regions using RNA transcripts. After a first-round RT-PCR with HTBI primers, a second-round multiplex PCR was run. TCRdb re-derived calls from the multiplex PCR reads in MiXCR, one entry per CDR3 protein. The sample yields hundreds of thousands of distinct CDR3 sequences, 20% to 25% seen once. Sequencing input: peripheral blood. The receptors were sampled from a woman between 18 and 29 years old with stable Graves' hyperthyroidism. Some clones in this sample may be carry-over from other donors' samples.

This clonotype was counted ten times or more. The J gene is TRBJ2-7, the V gene TRBV20-1; the match to TRBD1 covers 7 bases. The CDR3 is 13 residues long. The trim removed 6 bases at V and 2 bases at J, leaving 7 bases unmatched. Germline-derived CDR1 and CDR2 are DFQATT and SNEGSKA (reference sequence). This CDR3 reads CSAPGQQTYEQYF. The CDR3 coding sequence is TGCAGTGCCCCGGGACAGCAAACCTACGAGCAGTACTTC.

In its sample, this clonotype was seen many times. CDR3 coding DNA: TGTGCCAGCAGTTCCACAGGGGGCGGGGGAGGGAACTATGGCTACACCTTC. Its protein is CASSSTGGGGGNYGYTF. V gene TRBV12-3 or TRBV12-4 combines with J gene TRBJ1-2, with 9 nucleotides matching TRBD1. This CDR3 has 17 amino acids. V lost 4 bases, J lost 2 bases, and 11 bases stayed unmatched.

This clonotype came up a few times. The chain recombines TRBV11-3 with TRBJ2-2, with 8 nucleotides matching TRBD2. The length of the CDR3 is 15 residues. Germline assignment: CDR1 SGHNT and CDR2 YENEEA. The V and J ends lost 5 bases and 6 bases, in that order; junction bases with no gene match: 8. CDR3 region: CASSPRGGDAGELFF. CDR3 DNA: TGTGCCAGCAGCCCCCGGGGGGGGGATGCCGGGGAGCTGTTTTTT.

The table lists this clonotype with many counts. This rearrangement joins TRBV12-3 or TRBV12-4 to TRBJ1-6; possibly TRBD1 for D (5 bases). Between the trimmed V and J ends, which lost 5 bases and 6 bases, there was a span of 14 bases. This CDR3 has 15 amino acids. The CDR3 DNA reads TGTGCCAGCAGTGAAACCGGGGCCGCTAATTCACCCCTCCACTTT. This sequence encodes CASSETGAANSPLHF.

This clonotype was seen a few times. V and J are TRBV3-1 and TRBJ2-5; 9 bases line up with TRBD2. Per germline, CDR1 LGHDT and CDR2 YNNKEL (reference sequence). Losses at the gene ends were 3 bases for V and 3 bases for J; bases not matched to a gene: 5. This CDR3 spans 15 amino acids. CDR3 loop: CASSHAQRGEETQYF. The CDR3 region has the DNA TGTGCCAGCAGCCATGCCCAGCGGGGGGAAGAGACCCAGTACTTC.

This clonotype was recorded many times. The genes are TRBV3-1 and TRBJ2-4; 8 bases align to TRBD1. The trim removed 3 bases at V and 6 bases at J, leaving 7 bases unmatched. The CDR3 totals 15 residues. Germline CDR1 and CDR2: LGHDT and YNNKEL (reference sequence). The CDR3 region has the DNA TGTGCCAGCAGCCAGTACGACAGGGGAGGAAACATTCAGTACTTC. Translated, it gives CASSQYDRGGNIQYF.

There are many counts of this clonotype. The chain is built from TRBV28 and TRBJ1-5; D unresolved. Germline assignment: CDR1 MDHEN and CDR2 SYDVKM. The CDR3 is made up of 13 amino acids. With 1 base removed from V and 6 bases from J, the gap between germline ends came to 7 bases. The CDR3 here is CASSLSVSQPQHF. The CDR3 coding sequence is TGTGCCAGCAGTTTATCGGTGTCTCAGCCCCAGCATTTT.

This clonotype was detected ten times or more. This sequence joins TRBV9 and TRBJ2-2; D not resolved. Germline loops: CDR1 SGDLS, CDR2 YYNGEE. The CDR3 runs to 13 residues. V was trimmed by 4 bases and J by 5 bases, leaving 9 bases between them. This CDR3 reads CASSRSRTGELFF. CDR3 coding DNA: TGTGCCAGCAGCAGGAGTAGGACCGGGGAGCTGTTTTTT.

This clonotype was counted many times. This sequence joins TRBV10-3 and TRBJ2-5; 7 positions agree with TRBD2. CDR3 length: 13 residues. Germline-derived CDR1 and CDR2 are ENHRY and SYGVKD. Unmatched junction bases numbered 4, after V lost 4 bases and J lost 5 bases. CDR3 sequence (DNA): TGTGCCATCAGTGTAGGGACTATCGAGACCCAGTACTTC. Protein sequence: CAISVGTIETQYF.

At least ten counts were recorded for this clonotype. J is TRBJ1-2 and V is TRBV12-3 or TRBV12-4; D may be TRBD1 (5 bases). The CDR3 contains 13 residues. With 7 bases removed from V and 5 bases from J, the gap between germline ends came to 14 bases. The CDR3 DNA follows: TGTGCCAGCACCCTCATGGGGGATTATGGCTACACCTTC. Translation gives CASTLMGDYGYTF.

The V and J genes are TRBV12-3 or TRBV12-4 and TRBJ1-1; D is possibly TRBD1 (5 bases). Trimming removed 7 bases at V and 6 bases at J, with 18 bases between. The CDR3 has 14 amino acids. CDR3 nucleotide sequence: TGTGCCAGCACAAAAGAGGCGAGAGGGGCTGAAGCTTTCTTT. It translates to CASTKEARGAEAFF.

This clonotype was recorded at least ten times. This rearrangement joins TRBV4-2 to TRBJ1-5; no firm D call. The CDR3 is 15 amino acids. Germline values: CDR1 LGHNA, CDR2 YNFKEQ. The V end was cut by 1 base, the J end by 0 bases, with 7 bases between. The CDR3 DNA reads as TGTGCCAGCAGCCAAGGGCAGAATAGCAATCAGCCCCAGCATTTT. This translates into CASSQGQNSNQPQHF.

This clonotype was detected only a few times. The conserved phenylalanine or tryptophan is not found at the CDR3 terminus, so this likely reflects a read error. This chain uses TRBV6-2 or TRBV6-3 with TRBJ1-3; D is unclear. Germline V gives CDR1 MNHEY, CDR2 SVGEGT. Trimming took off 2 bases at V and 0 bases at J, with 17 bases between the two ends. The CDR3 spans 18 residues. CDR3 sequence reads: CASSYAHGSENSGNTIYV. The CDR3 DNA follows: TGTGCCAGCAGTTACGCCCATGGGTCAGAGAACTCTGGAAACACCATATATGTT.

This clonotype occurred a few times. This chain links TRBV28 with TRBJ1-5, with a tentative D call TRBD1 (5 bases). CDR1 MDHEN and CDR2 SYDVKM come from the germline V gene. The CDR3 runs to 14 residues. V was shortened by 7 bases and J by 6 bases, with 16 bases between the two germline ends. CDR3 in DNA: TGTGCCAGCAAACCACAGGTCGGCATTCAGCCCCAGCATTTT. Its translation is CASKPQVGIQPQHF.

About this clonotype: A much larger clone lies one base from this, so it may be a read error. The V gene is TRBV7-2, the J gene TRBJ2-5; D is unclear. V shed 5 bases and J shed 1 base, with 11 bases lying between them. Looked up from germline, CDR1 is SGHTA and CDR2 is FQGNSA. This CDR3 has 14 residues. CDR3 DNA: TGTGCCAGCAGCCCCGCGAGGTTCCAAGAGACCCAGTACTTC. It codes for CASSPARFQETQYF.

This clonotype has a handful of counts. The CDR3 DNA reads as TGTGCCTGGAGTGTACTAGCGGGAGGAGAGCAGTACTTC. Its protein product is CAWSVLAGGEQYF. The gene calls are TRBV30 and TRBJ2-7, with 12 bases aligning to TRBD2. The V gene's germline CDR1 is GTSNPN and CDR2 SVGIG (reference sequence). CDR3 size: 13 residues. V shed 0 bases and J 7 bases; nucleotides not matched to a gene: 1. Full variable domain (remainder filled in from reference TRBV30 and TRBJ2-7): SQTIHQWPATLVQPVGSPLSLECTVEGTSNPNLYWYRQAAGRGLQLLFYSVGIGQISSEVPQNLSASRPQDRQFILSSKKLLLSDSGFYLCAWSVLAGGEQYFGPGTRLTVT.

A word on this clonotype: One end of the junction does not line up with germline, which may come from a read error. The chain joins TRBV11-2 to TRBJ1-1; a possible D gene is TRBD1 (5 bases). This CDR3 has 17 amino acids. The V gene's germline CDR1 is SGHAT and CDR2 FQNNGV. This chain's CDR3 is CANSPQGRTGLNTEAFF. CDR3 bases: TGTGCCAACAGCCCCCAAGGACGGACGGGGCTGAACACTGAAGCTTTCTTT. Using reference TRBV11-2 and TRBJ1-1 for the parts outside the CDR3, the full variable domain is EAGVAQSPRYKIIEKRQSVAFWCNPISGHATLYWYQQILGQGPKLLIQFQNNGVVDDSQLPKDRFSAERLKGVDSTLKIQPAKLEDSAVYLCANSPQGRTGLNTEAFFGQGTRLTVV.

This clonotype was observed at least ten times. This sequence joins TRBV27 and TRBJ1-2, with D possibly being TRBD1 (6 bases). The CDR3 contains 14 residues. Germline loops: CDR1 MNHEY, CDR2 SMNVEV (reference sequence). Trimming took off 0 bases at V and 6 bases at J, with 11 bases between the two ends. CDR3 sequence reads: CASSLSMAGDGYTF. In DNA, the CDR3 is TGTGCCAGCAGTTTATCGATGGCAGGGGATGGCTACACCTTC.

There are a few counts of this clonotype. One base away lies a much larger clone, so this may be a sequencing read error. This CDR3 is missing its conserved last phenylalanine or tryptophan, likely due to a read error. V gene TRBV14 combines with J gene TRBJ2-2, with 7 nucleotides matching TRBD1. The CDR3 is 14 residues long. Looked up from germline, CDR1 is SGHDN and CDR2 is FVKESK. The V gene end was trimmed by 2 bases and the J gene end by 3 bases; junction bases not matched to a gene: 0. CDR3: CASSQTGDTGELFV. The CDR3 nucleotides read TGTGCCAGCAGCCAAACAGGGGACACCGGGGAGCTGTTTGTT.

This clonotype was observed many times. The chain is built from TRBV6-1 and TRBJ2-7; 10 bases line up with TRBD1. CDR3 length: 16 amino acids. Unmatched junction bases numbered 15, after V lost 6 bases and J lost 7 bases. Germline V gene lookup returns CDR1 MNHNS and CDR2 SASEGT. The CDR3, as DNA: TGTGCCAGCAGCTCCCTGGGACAGGGGAATGCCAGGGAGCAGTACTTC. It translates to CASSSLGQGNAREQYF.

The chain combines TRBV19 with TRBJ1-5; D is unresolved. The germline V gene has CDR1 LNHDA and CDR2 SQIVND (reference sequence). Trimming stripped 2 bases from V and 7 bases from J, with 9 bases between. The CDR3 consists of 13 residues. The CDR3 coding sequence is TGTGCCAGTAGTATATCCCCAGTACAGCCCCAGCATTTT. Its translation is CASSISPVQPQHF.

The chain employs TRBV2 and TRBJ2-4; D possibly uses TRBD1 or TRBD2 (5 bases each). Germline V gene data show CDR1 as SNHLY and CDR2 as FYNNEI. The V and J ends lost 4 bases and 3 bases respectively, with 13 bases between them. The CDR3 has 15 residues. CDR3 in amino acids: CASSGGTLGKNIQYF. For the CDR3, the DNA is TGTGCCAGCAGTGGAGGGACGTTAGGCAAAAACATTCAGTACTTC.

This clonotype has at least ten counts. This chain links TRBV9 with TRBJ2-5; TRBD1 matches 8 bases. The CDR3 loop spans 16 amino acids. Germline loops: CDR1 SGDLS, CDR2 YYNGEE. Trimming took 7 bases from V and 4 from J; bases not matched to a gene: 15. CDR3 DNA sequence: TGTGCCAGCGGAGGACGAACAGGGGGACGGTCAGAGACCCAGTACTTC. This codes for CASGGRTGGRSETQYF.

This clonotype appeared many times. V usage is TRBV6-1 and J usage is TRBJ1-1; D remains ambiguous. V was clipped by 3 bases and J by 4 bases, with 15 bases between them. The CDR3 is 15 residues long. Germline V gene data show CDR1 as MNHNS and CDR2 as SASEGT. In nucleotides, the CDR3 is TGTGCCAGCAGTGACGAAATAGGGCTCATCACTGAAGCTTTCTTT. Its translation: CASSDEIGLITEAFF.

This clonotype showed up many times. This chain uses TRBV7-9 with TRBJ1-1; D gene uncertain. The CDR3 is 15 residues long. CDR1 SEHNR and CDR2 FQNEAQ come from the germline V gene (reference sequence). V lost 2 bases and J 6 bases, leaving 16 bases between the germline ends. The CDR3 region has the DNA TGTGCCAGCAGCTTATCATCAGTACTGTCGGCTGAAGCTTTCTTT. Protein: CASSLSSVLSAEAFF.

Ten or more counts support this clonotype. This chain uses TRBV20-1 with TRBJ2-7; TRBD2 might be the D (6 bases). The CDR3 is made up of 14 amino acids. The germline CDR1 and CDR2 sequences are DFQATT and SNEGSKA (reference sequence). V shed 2 bases and J shed 3 bases, with 14 bases lying between them. The chain's CDR3 is CSARQPLGGYEQYF. Written as DNA, the CDR3 is TGCAGTGCTAGACAACCCCTCGGGGGCTACGAGCAGTACTTC.

This clonotype was seen repeatedly, ten times or more. J is TRBJ2-5 and V is TRBV12-3 or TRBV12-4; D perhaps matches TRBD1 (6 bases). This CDR3 region has 14 residues. Trimming removed 5 bases from V and 5 bases from J, with 15 bases in between. CDR3 in DNA: TGTGCCAGCAGTCCGCCCACAGGGCTCGAGACCCAGTACTTC. Encoded protein: CASSPPTGLETQYF.

In this sample, this clonotype turned up many times. The chain recombines TRBV25-1 with TRBJ1-1; 9 bases match TRBD1. V lost 2 bases, J lost 2 bases, and 6 bases stayed unmatched. The CDR3 extends over 16 amino acids. Germline lookup yields CDR1 MGHDK and CDR2 SYGVNS. The CDR3 loop reads CASSELGQGKNTEAFF. The CDR3 DNA is TGTGCCAGCAGTGAACTCGGACAGGGGAAAAACACTGAAGCTTTCTTT.

This clonotype was recorded many times. The rearrangement joins TRBV6-1 to TRBJ1-1; a weak D match, TRBD1 (6 bases). CDR1 MNHNS and CDR2 SASEGT come from the germline V gene. V lost 5 bases to trimming and J lost 5 bases, with 9 bases between them. The CDR3 sequence is 12 residues long. The CDR3 DNA is TGTGCCAGCAGTCGTCAGGGGACTGAAGCTTTCTTT. Protein: CASSRQGTEAFF.

On this clonotype itself: A much larger clone differs by one base, so this may be a read error. Given the absence of the conserved phenylalanine or tryptophan at the CDR3 end, a read error is likely. The chain links TRBV10-2 to TRBJ1-6, with D hard to call. CDR1 is WSHSY and CDR2 is SAAADI in the germline V gene. This CDR3 spans 13 amino acids. V lost 7 bases to trimming and J lost 7 bases, with 11 bases between them. The CDR3 region has the DNA TGCGCCAGCAACGGACGGATGAATTCACCCCTCCACCTT. It yields the protein CASNGRMNSPLHL.

This clonotype has ten or more counts. The chain is built from TRBV28 and TRBJ2-4; a weak D match, TRBD2 (5 bases). The CDR3 is 15 residues long. The germline V gene has CDR1 MDHEN and CDR2 SYDVKM. The V end was cut by 5 bases, the J end by 6 bases, with 17 bases between. The CDR3 coding sequence is TGTGCCAGCAGTCATTTTGAGAGGGCTGGAAACATTCAGTACTTC. Its protein product is CASSHFERAGNIQYF.

Ten or more counts support this clonotype. The gene calls are TRBV28 and TRBJ1-5; D is undetermined. Germline V CDR1 and CDR2: MDHEN, SYDVKM. Trimming left V 5 bases short and J 11 bases short, with 28 bases between. This CDR3 has 17 residues. CDR3 protein: CASSTFPRHGSRFTQHF. The CDR3 nucleotides are TGTGCCAGCAGTACTTTTCCTAGACACGGATCTCGTTTTACCCAGCATTTT.